Listed below are T cell receptor beta chains from one sample, sequenced in a study of human thymus T cells. Measured with immunoSEQ multiplex PCR; TCRdb has only the in-frame clones, and not every one. The table includes 78,000 or so clones, approximately 97% detected once. The sample taken for sequencing was thymus tissue. The receptors were sampled from a boy under three years old with a congenital heart defect but otherwise immunologically healthy. The CDR3 runs from the conserved cysteine through the conserved F or W. Fields, in order: J gene, V gene, clone size, D gene, CDR3 DNA, CDR3 protein. D genes are given only for firm matches. Only some rows state a clone size, as once, few, many or a class for expanded clones.

j_call: TRBJ1-1
v_call: TRBV14
clone_size: -
d_call: TRBD1
cdr3_nt: TGTGCCAGCAGCCAAACGACAGGGAGGTGGGCTGAAGCTTTCTTT
cdr3_aa: CASSQTTGRWAEAFF

j_call: TRBJ1-3
v_call: TRBV7-9
clone_size: -
d_call: -
cdr3_nt: TGTGCCAGCAGCAATTTATCCGGAAACACCATATATTTT
cdr3_aa: CASSNLSGNTIYF

j_call: TRBJ2-1
v_call: TRBV5-1
clone_size: -
d_call: -
cdr3_nt: TGCGCCAGCAGCTTGGGGGGCGCACTCTCCTACAATGAGCAGTTCTTC
cdr3_aa: CASSLGGALSYNEQFF

j_call: TRBJ1-2
v_call: TRBV11-3
clone_size: once
d_call: TRBD1
cdr3_nt: TGTGCCAGCAGCTTTACAGGGGGAGTCACTAACTATGGCTACACCTTC
cdr3_aa: CASSFTGGVTNYGYTF

j_call: TRBJ2-1
v_call: TRBV5-1
clone_size: -
d_call: TRBD2
cdr3_nt: TGCGCCAGCAGCTTGCCTCGGACTAGCGGGGACTACAATGAGCAGTTCTTC
cdr3_aa: CASSLPRTSGDYNEQFF

j_call: TRBJ2-1
v_call: TRBV6-1
clone_size: -
d_call: TRBD2
cdr3_nt: TGTGCCAGCAGTGAGGGAGGGAGAACTTACAATGAGCAGTTCTTC
cdr3_aa: CASSEGGRTYNEQFF

j_call: TRBJ2-7
v_call: TRBV6-1
clone_size: -
d_call: TRBD2
cdr3_nt: TGTGCCAGCAGTGAGCCTTCTCAAGCGGGGGCGACCTCCTACGAGCAGTACTTC
cdr3_aa: CASSEPSQAGATSYEQYF

j_call: TRBJ2-1
v_call: TRBV9
clone_size: -
d_call: -
cdr3_nt: TGTGCCAGCAGCCCAACCCTACTAGCCCCCTACAATGAGCAGTTCTTC
cdr3_aa: CASSPTLLAPYNEQFF

j_call: TRBJ1-1
v_call: TRBV29-1
clone_size: once
d_call: -
cdr3_nt: TGCAGCGTTGTTCGTCAGACGAACACTGAAGCTTTCTTT
cdr3_aa: CSVVRQTNTEAFF

j_call: TRBJ1-5
v_call: TRBV4-2
clone_size: -
d_call: -
cdr3_nt: TGTGCCAGCAGCCAAGAAGGGACAATTGGGGGGCAATCGTATCAGCCCCAGCATTTT
cdr3_aa: CASSQEGTIGGQSYQPQHF

j_call: TRBJ2-5
v_call: TRBV5-1
clone_size: -
d_call: -
cdr3_nt: TGCGCCAGCAGCTTGGACGGTAGGTCGATCCAAGAGACCCAGTACTTC
cdr3_aa: CASSLDGRSIQETQYF

j_call: TRBJ2-3
v_call: TRBV11-3
clone_size: -
d_call: TRBD2
cdr3_nt: TGTGCCAGCAGCCAGGATCCGGGACTAGCGGGAGTGGATACGCAGTATTTT
cdr3_aa: CASSQDPGLAGVDTQYF

j_call: TRBJ2-6
v_call: TRBV7-2
clone_size: -
d_call: -
cdr3_nt: TGTGCCAGCAGCTTAGAAGCCGAGTGGTCTGGGGCCAACGTCCTGACTTTC
cdr3_aa: CASSLEAEWSGANVLTF

j_call: TRBJ1-2
v_call: TRBV5-4
clone_size: -
d_call: -
cdr3_nt: TGTGCCAGCAGCGCGACCCGACAGACCCTCTATGGCTACACCTTC
cdr3_aa: CASSATRQTLYGYTF

j_call: TRBJ2-1
v_call: TRBV4-2
clone_size: -
d_call: TRBD2
cdr3_nt: TGTGCCAGCAGCCAAGACGGACTAGCGGGAGAACACGGGGTAAATGAGCAGTTCTTC
cdr3_aa: CASSQDGLAGEHGVNEQFF

j_call: TRBJ2-3
v_call: TRBV9
clone_size: -
d_call: TRBD2
cdr3_nt: TGTGCCAGCAGCCCCCACCCGACTAGCGGGGGGACCATGATACCCACAGATACGCAGTATTTT
cdr3_aa: CASSPHPTSGGTMIPTDTQYF

j_call: TRBJ2-7
v_call: TRBV7-9
clone_size: -
d_call: TRBD1
cdr3_nt: TGTGCCAGCAGCTCAGATCCCCGGGACAGACATTACTTC
cdr3_aa: CASSSDPRDRHYF

j_call: TRBJ1-2
v_call: TRBV28
clone_size: -
d_call: -
cdr3_nt: TGTGCCAGCAGTTTCCCCTTCCAGGTCCAGGGCTACACCTTC
cdr3_aa: CASSFPFQVQGYTF

j_call: TRBJ1-2
v_call: TRBV10-2
clone_size: -
d_call: TRBD1
cdr3_nt: TGCGCCAGCAGCCTAAGACAGGGAAATAAGAAGCGTAGGTGGTACACCTTC
cdr3_aa: CASSLRQGNKKRRWYTF

j_call: TRBJ1-4
v_call: TRBV2
clone_size: once
d_call: -
cdr3_nt: TGTGCCAGCAGTGAATTACGGCAGGACCTTAATGAAAAACTGTTTTTT
cdr3_aa: CASSELRQDLNEKLFF

j_call: TRBJ1-2
v_call: TRBV14
clone_size: -
d_call: -
cdr3_nt: TGTGCCAGCAGCCAAGAGAGGGGTGGCTACACCTTC
cdr3_aa: CASSQERGGYTF

j_call: TRBJ2-1
v_call: TRBV5-6
clone_size: once
d_call: -
cdr3_nt: TGTGCCAGCAGCTTCCCCCCAGGTTTGGCTAGGTACAATGAGCAGTTCTTC
cdr3_aa: CASSFPPGLARYNEQFF

j_call: TRBJ2-7
v_call: TRBV27
clone_size: -
d_call: TRBD2
cdr3_nt: TGTGCCAGCAGTTTATATCCCCCTCGCGGGAGCCTTTCCTACGAGCAGTACTTC
cdr3_aa: CASSLYPPRGSLSYEQYF

j_call: TRBJ2-2
v_call: TRBV14
clone_size: -
d_call: -
cdr3_nt: TGTGCCAGCAGCCAAGAACTTGGGGGACACGGGTCGGCGAACACCGGGGAGCTGTTTTTT
cdr3_aa: CASSQELGGHGSANTGELFF

j_call: TRBJ2-6
v_call: TRBV29-1
clone_size: -
d_call: -
cdr3_nt: TGCAGCGTTCCGATACCTGGGGCCAACGTCCTGACTTTC
cdr3_aa: CSVPIPGANVLTF

j_call: TRBJ2-3
v_call: TRBV27
clone_size: once
d_call: TRBD2
cdr3_nt: TGTGCCAGCAGTTTGATAGCGGGAGGGCCCACAGATACGCAGTATTTT
cdr3_aa: CASSLIAGGPTDTQYF

j_call: TRBJ2-1
v_call: TRBV28
clone_size: -
d_call: -
cdr3_nt: TGTGCCAGCAGTCCCCCCGGGGCCGACTCCTACAATGAGCAGTTCTTC
cdr3_aa: CASSPPGADSYNEQFF

j_call: TRBJ2-3
v_call: TRBV10-3
clone_size: -
d_call: TRBD2
cdr3_nt: TGTGCCATCAGCTCCGGGACTAGCGGTTCACTCCGCACAGATACGCAGTATTTT
cdr3_aa: CAISSGTSGSLRTDTQYF

j_call: TRBJ2-3
v_call: TRBV4-1
clone_size: -
d_call: TRBD1
cdr3_nt: TGCGCCAGCAGCCAAGGTATTGGACAGGGGACAGATACGCAGTATTTT
cdr3_aa: CASSQGIGQGTDTQYF

j_call: TRBJ2-7
v_call: TRBV11-2
clone_size: -
d_call: TRBD2
cdr3_nt: TGTGCCAGCAGCCCACCGGGACTAGCGGGAGAACCAATGGAGCAGTACTTC
cdr3_aa: CASSPPGLAGEPMEQYF